This T cell receptor (beta chain) was retrieved from a study of blood T cell repertoires in COVID-19. About the research overall: Samples representing acute and convalescent COVID-19 were sourced from the United States, Italy and Spain. PBMCs, B-cell-depleted T cells, or T cells were the source of the cDNA or gDNA that made up the material.

The CDR3 runs to 15 residues. Per germline, CDR1 MGHRA and CDR2 YSYEKL. V trimming: 2 bases; J trimming: 3 bases; junction bases outside the gene matches: 2. In the study's own analysis: How many nucleated cells were present was estimated from reference gene primer amplification. Some clones are missing from TCRdb's copy, which holds only in-frame ones; the method was immunoSEQ multiplex PCR. Clone size and V and J calls were adopted from that table, with D and trimming inferred from the DNA. The sample lists 200,000 to 250,000 clones, around 86% seen once, with roughly 2% in the top ten. The chain recombines TRBV4-1 with TRBJ1-2, with TRBD1 matching 11 bases. Sequenced material: peripheral blood. This TCR came from a man aged 30 to 39 who had recovered from COVID-19. The DNA for the CDR3 is TGCGCCAGCAGCCAAAGGGACAGGGGGGACTATGGCTACACCTTC. It is translated as CASSQRDRGDYGYTF.